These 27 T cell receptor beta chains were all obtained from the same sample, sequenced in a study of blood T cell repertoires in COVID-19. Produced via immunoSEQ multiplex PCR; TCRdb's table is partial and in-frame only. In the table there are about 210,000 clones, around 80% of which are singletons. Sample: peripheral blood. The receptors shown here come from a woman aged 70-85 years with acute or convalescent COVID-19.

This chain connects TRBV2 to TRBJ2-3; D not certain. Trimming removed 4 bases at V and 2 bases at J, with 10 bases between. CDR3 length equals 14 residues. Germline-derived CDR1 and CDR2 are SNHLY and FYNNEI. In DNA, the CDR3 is TGTGCCAGCAGTGGAGTAGCCATCACAGATACGCAGTATTTT. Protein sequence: CASSGVAITDTQYF.

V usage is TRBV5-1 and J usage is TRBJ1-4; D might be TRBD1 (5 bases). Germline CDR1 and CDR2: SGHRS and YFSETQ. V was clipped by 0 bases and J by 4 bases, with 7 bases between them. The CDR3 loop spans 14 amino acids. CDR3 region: CASSLAGGNEKLFF. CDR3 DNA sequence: TGCGCCAGCAGCTTGGCCGGGGGTAATGAAAAACTGTTTTTT.

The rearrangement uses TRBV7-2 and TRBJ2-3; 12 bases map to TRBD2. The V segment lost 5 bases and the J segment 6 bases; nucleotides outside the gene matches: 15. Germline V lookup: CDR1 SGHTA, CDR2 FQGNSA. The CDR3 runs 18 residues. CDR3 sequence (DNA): TGTGCCAGCAGCACCCTGGCGACTAGCGGGGGACACCGTGATACGCAGTATTTT. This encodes CASSTLATSGGHRDTQYF.

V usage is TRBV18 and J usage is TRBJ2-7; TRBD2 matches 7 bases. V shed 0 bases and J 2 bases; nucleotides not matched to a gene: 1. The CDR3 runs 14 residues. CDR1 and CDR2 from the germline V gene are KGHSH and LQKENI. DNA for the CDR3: TGTGCCAGCTCACCACCCGGGGGGACCTACGAGCAGTACTTC. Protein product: CASSPPGGTYEQYF.

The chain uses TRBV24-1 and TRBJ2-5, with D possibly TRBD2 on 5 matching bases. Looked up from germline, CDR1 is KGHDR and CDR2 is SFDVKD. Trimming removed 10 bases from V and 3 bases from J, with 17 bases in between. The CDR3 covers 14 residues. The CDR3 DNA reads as TGTGCCACGGGCTCGGGAACGCTAAAAGAGACCCAGTACTTC. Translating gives CATGSGTLKETQYF.

CDR3 sequence (DNA): TGTGCCATCAGTGAGTCGAGAGAGGGTTCACCCCTCCACTTT. Its translation is CAISESREGSPLHF. The rearrangement uses TRBV10-3 and TRBJ1-6, with unresolved D. Germline V lookup: CDR1 ENHRY, CDR2 SYGVKD. The CDR3 is 14 amino acids. V gave up 0 bases and J gave up 9 bases, with 9 bases separating them.

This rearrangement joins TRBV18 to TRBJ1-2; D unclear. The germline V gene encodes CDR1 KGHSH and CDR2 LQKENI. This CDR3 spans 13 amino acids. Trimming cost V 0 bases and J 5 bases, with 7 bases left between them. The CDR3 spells CASSPPSRYGYTF. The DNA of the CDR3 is TGTGCCAGCTCACCACCGTCCCGGTATGGCTACACCTTC.

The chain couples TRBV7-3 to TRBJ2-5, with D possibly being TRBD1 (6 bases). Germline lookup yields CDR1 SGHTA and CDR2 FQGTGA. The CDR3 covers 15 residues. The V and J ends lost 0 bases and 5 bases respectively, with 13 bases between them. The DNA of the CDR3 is TGTGCCAGCAGCTTAACGGTGGGGGCAGGGGAGACCCAGTACTTC. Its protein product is CASSLTVGAGETQYF.

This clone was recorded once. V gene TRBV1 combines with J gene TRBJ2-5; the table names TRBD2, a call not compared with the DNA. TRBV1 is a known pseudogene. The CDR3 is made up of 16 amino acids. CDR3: CTSSEAGGRSLETQYF. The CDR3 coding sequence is TGCACCAGCAGCGAAGCGGGGGGCCGCTCTCTGGAGACCCAGTACTTC.

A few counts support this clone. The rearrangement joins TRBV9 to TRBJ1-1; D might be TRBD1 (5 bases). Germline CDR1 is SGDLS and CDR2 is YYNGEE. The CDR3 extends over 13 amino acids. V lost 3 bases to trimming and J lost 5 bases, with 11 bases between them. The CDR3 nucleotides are TGTGCCAGCAGCGAACAGGCGAATACTGAAGCTTTCTTT. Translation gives CASSEQANTEAFF.

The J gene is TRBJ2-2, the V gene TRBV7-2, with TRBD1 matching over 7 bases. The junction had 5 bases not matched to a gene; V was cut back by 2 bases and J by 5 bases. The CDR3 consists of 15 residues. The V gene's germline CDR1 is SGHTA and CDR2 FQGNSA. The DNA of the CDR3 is TGTGCCAGCAGCTTAAGGGGACAGATAACCGGGGAGCTGTTTTTT. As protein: CASSLRGQITGELFF.

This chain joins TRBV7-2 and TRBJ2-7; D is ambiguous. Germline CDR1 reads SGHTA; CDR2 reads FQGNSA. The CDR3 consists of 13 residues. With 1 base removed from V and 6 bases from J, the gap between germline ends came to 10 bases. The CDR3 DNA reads TGTGCCAGCAGCTTAGTAGCTGGGTTCGAGCAGTACTTC. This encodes CASSLVAGFEQYF. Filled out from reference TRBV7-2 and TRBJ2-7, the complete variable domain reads GAGVSQSPSNKVTEKGKDVELRCDPISGHTALYWYRQSLGQGLEFLIYFQGNSAPDKSGLPSDRFSAERTGGSVSTLTIQRTQQEDSAVYLCASSLVAGFEQYFGPGTRLTVT.

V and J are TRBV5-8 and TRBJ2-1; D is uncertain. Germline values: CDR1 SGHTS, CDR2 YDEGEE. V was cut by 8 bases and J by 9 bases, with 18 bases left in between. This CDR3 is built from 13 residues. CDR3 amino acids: CASLILEFVEQFF. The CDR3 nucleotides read TGTGCCAGTTTAATTCTAGAATTCGTTGAGCAGTTCTTC.

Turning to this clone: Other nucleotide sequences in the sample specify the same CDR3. Here the CDR3 reads CASSLDSSYEQYF. The CDR3 DNA reads TGTGCCAGCAGCTTAGATAGCTCCTACGAGCAGTACTTC. The chain employs TRBV7-8 and TRBJ2-7; D is unclear. Germline CDR1 and CDR2: SGHVS and FQNEAQ. The CDR3 spans 13 residues. V was clipped by 1 base and J by 0 bases, with 4 bases between them.

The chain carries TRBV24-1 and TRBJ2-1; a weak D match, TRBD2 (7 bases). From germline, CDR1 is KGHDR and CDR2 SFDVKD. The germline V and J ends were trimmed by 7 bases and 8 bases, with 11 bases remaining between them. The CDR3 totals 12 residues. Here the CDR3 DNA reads TGTGCCACCAGACGGGGGGCCGATGAGCAGTTCTTC. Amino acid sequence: CATRRGADEQFF.

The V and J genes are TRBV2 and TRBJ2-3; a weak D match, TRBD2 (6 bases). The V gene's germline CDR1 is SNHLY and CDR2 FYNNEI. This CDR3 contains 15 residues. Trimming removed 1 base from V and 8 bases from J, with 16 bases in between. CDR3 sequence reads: CASSEEGQGAGTQYF. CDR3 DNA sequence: TGTGCCAGCAGTGAAGAAGGGCAAGGAGCGGGTACGCAGTATTTT.

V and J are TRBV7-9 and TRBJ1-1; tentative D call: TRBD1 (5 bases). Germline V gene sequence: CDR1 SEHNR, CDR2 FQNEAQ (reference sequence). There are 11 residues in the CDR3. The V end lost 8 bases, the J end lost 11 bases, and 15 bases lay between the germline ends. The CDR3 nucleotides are TGTGCCAGCGGCGCATCAGGGAGGGCTTTCTTT. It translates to CASGASGRAFF.

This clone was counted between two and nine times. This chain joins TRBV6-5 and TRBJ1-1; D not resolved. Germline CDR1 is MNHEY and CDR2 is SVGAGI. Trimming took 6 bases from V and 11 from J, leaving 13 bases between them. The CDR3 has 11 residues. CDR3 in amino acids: CASSAGSSAFF. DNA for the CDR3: TGTGCCAGCAGCGCAGGATCGAGTGCTTTCTTT.

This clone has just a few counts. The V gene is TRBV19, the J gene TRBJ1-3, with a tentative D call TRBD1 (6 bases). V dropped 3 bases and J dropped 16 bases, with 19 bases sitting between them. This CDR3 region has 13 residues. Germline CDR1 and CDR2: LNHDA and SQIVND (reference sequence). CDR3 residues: CASSIWTVEDLYF. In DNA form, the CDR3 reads TGTGCCAGTAGTATCTGGACAGTGGAGGACTTGTATTTT.

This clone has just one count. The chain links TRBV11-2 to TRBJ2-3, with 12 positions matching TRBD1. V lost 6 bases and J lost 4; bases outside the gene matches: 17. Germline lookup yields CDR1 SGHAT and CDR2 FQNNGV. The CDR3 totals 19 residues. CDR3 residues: CASRHSGQGARVFPDTQYF. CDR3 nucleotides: TGTGCCAGCAGGCACTCGGGACAGGGGGCGAGAGTTTTCCCAGATACGCAGTATTTT.

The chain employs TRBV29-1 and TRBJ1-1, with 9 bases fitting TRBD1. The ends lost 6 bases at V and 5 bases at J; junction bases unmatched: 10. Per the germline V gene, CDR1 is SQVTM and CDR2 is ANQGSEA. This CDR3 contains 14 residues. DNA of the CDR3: TGCAGCGTCGGGGGGCACAGGGGGCGAACTGAAGCTTTCTTT. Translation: CSVGGHRGRTEAFF.

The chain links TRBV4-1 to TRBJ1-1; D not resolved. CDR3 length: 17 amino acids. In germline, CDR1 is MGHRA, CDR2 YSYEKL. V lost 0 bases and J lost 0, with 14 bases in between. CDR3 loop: CASSQEKRSSLNTEAFF. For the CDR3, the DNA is TGCGCCAGCAGCCAAGAGAAGAGGTCCTCCTTGAACACTGAAGCTTTCTTT.

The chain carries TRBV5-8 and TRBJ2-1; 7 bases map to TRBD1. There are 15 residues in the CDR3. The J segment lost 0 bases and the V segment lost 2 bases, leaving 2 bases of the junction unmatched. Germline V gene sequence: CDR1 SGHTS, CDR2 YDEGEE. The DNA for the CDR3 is TGTGCCAGCAGCTTCGGGACAGCCTCCTACAATGAGCAGTTCTTC. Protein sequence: CASSFGTASYNEQFF.

CDR3: CASSLALTGFTDTQYF. In nucleotides, the CDR3 is TGTGCCAGCAGTTTAGCTTTAACAGGGTTCACAGATACGCAGTATTTT. The chain couples TRBV27 to TRBJ2-3, with D possibly being TRBD1 (6 bases). Trimming took 2 bases from V and 2 from J, leaving 14 bases between them. CDR1 MNHEY and CDR2 SMNVEV come from the germline V gene (reference sequence). This CDR3 has 16 residues.

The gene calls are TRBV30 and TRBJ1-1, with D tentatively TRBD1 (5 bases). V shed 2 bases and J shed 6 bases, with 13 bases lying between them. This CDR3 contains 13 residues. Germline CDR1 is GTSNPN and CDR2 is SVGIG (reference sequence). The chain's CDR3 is CAWSSRVKAEAFF. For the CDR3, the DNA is TGTGCCTGGAGTTCCAGGGTAAAGGCTGAAGCTTTCTTT.

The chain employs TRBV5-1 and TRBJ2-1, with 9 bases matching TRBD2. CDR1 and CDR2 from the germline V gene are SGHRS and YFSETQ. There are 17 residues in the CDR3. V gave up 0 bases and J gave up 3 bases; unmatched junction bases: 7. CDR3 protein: CASSLVSGGNFYNEQFF. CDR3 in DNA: TGCGCCAGCAGCTTGGTTAGCGGGGGAAATTTCTACAATGAGCAGTTCTTC.

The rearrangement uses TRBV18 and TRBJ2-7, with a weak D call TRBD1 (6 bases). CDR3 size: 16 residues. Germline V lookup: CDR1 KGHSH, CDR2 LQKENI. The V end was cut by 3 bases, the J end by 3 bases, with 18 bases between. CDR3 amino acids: CASSPNVLQGDYEQYV. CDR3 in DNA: TGTGCCAGCTCACCGAATGTGTTACAGGGTGACTACGAGCAGTACGTC.